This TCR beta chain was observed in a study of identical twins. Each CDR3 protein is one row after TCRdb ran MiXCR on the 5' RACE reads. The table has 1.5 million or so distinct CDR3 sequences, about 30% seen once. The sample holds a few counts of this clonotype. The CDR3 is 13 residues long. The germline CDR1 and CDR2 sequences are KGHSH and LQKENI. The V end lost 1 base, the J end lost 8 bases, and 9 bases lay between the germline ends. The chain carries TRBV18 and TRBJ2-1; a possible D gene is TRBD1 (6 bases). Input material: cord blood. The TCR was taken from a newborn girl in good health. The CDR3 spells CASSPHRVYEQFF. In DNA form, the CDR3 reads TGTGCCAGCTCACCACACAGGGTATATGAGCAGTTCTTC.